The T cell receptor beta chain under discussion was sequenced for a study of blood T cell repertoires in COVID-19. Whole-study context: Spain, Italy and the United States supplied samples that represented acute and convalescent COVID-19.

The repertoire was sequenced with immunoSEQ multiplex PCR; TCRdb's copy has only in-frame clones and lacks some. The table lists about 310,000 clones, about 89% of them singletons. V lost 1 base and J lost 5, with 15 bases in between. Germline CDR1 reads MNHEY; CDR2 reads SMNVEV (reference sequence). The CDR3 is 16 residues long. The chain recombines TRBV27 with TRBJ2-4, with D unresolved. Material for sequencing was peripheral blood. This TCR was sampled from a woman aged 45-65 years who had recovered from COVID-19. The CDR3: CASSLYRPPAQNIQYF. Written as DNA, the CDR3 is TGTGCCAGCAGTTTATACAGACCGCCTGCTCAAAACATTCAGTACTTC.